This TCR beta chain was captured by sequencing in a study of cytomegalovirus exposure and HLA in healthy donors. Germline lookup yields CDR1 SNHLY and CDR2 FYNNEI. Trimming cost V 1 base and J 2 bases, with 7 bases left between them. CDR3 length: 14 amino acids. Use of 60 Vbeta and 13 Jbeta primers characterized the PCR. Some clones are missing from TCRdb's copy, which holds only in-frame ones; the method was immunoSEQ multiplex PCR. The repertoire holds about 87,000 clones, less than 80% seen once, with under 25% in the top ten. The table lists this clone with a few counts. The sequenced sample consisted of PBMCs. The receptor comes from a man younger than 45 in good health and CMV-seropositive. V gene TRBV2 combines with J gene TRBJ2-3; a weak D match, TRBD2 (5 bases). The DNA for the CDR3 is TGTGCCAGCAGTGAAGGAGGGTACACAGATACGCAGTATTTT. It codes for CASSEGGYTDTQYF.